This T cell receptor (beta chain) was sequenced for a study of CD8 T cells in Susac syndrome. About this clonotype: Its antigen remains unidentified.

Broader study findings: It was acknowledged in the study that its TCR sequencing and HLA analysis involved a relatively small number of individuals.

Sequencing targeted TCR beta in T cells from blood (CD8+ and CD4+). Purification of the CD8+ and CD4+ T cells relied on negative isolation, and TEMRA cells underwent FACS enrichment. With random hexamers, reverse transcription was performed on about 0.5 to 1 ug of RNA. With immunoSEQ multiplex PCR, TCR beta CDR3 was amplified across 54 Vbeta and 13 Jbeta. Each CDR3 protein gets one entry after TCRdb re-called the immunoSEQ multiplex PCR reads with MiXCR. In the table there are over 95,000 distinct CDR3 sequences, 80% to 95% of which are singletons. V lost 6 bases and J 2 bases, leaving 15 bases between the germline ends. CDR3 size: 15 residues. The germline V gene encodes CDR1 MNHEY and CDR2 SVGEGT.

The specimen was CD4+ T cells from PBMCs. V usage is TRBV6-2 or TRBV6-3 and J usage is TRBJ2-3; no definite D call. The sequence came from a human donor in good health. Here the CDR3 reads CASRPWLDTTDTQYF. The CDR3, as DNA: TGTGCCAGCAGACCCTGGTTAGATACCACAGATACGCAGTATTTT.